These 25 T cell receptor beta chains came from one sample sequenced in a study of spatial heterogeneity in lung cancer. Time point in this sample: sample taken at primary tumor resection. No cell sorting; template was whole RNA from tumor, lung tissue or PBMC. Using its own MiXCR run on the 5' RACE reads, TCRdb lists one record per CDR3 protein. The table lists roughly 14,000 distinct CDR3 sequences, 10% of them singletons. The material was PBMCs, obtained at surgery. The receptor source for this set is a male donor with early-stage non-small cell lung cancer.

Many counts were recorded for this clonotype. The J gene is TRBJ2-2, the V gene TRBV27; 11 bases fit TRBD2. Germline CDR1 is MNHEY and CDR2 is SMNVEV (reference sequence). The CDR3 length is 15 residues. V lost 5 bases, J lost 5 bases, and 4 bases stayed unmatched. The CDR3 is CASSLIAGGTGELFF. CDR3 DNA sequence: TGTGCCAGCAGTCTCATAGCGGGAGGGACCGGGGAGCTGTTTTTT.

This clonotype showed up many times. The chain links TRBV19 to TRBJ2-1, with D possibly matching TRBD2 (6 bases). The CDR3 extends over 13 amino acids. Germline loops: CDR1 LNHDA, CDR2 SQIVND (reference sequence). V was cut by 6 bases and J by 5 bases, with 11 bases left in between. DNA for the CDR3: TGTGCCAGTAGGCTCGGGAGCCACAATGAGCAGTTCTTC. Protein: CASRLGSHNEQFF.

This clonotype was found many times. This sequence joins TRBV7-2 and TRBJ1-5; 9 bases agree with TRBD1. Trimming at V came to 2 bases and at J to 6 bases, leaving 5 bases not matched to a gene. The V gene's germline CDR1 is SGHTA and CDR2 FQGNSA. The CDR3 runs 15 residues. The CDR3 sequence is CASSLSWTGVQPQHF. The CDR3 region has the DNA TGTGCCAGCAGCTTATCGTGGACAGGGGTTCAGCCCCAGCATTTT.

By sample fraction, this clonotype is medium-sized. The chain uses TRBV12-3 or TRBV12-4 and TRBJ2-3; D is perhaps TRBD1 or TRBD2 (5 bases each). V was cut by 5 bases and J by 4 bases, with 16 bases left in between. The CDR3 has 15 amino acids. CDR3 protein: CASSANLVGADTQYF. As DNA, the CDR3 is TGTGCCAGCAGTGCCAACCTTGTGGGGGCAGATACGCAGTATTTT.

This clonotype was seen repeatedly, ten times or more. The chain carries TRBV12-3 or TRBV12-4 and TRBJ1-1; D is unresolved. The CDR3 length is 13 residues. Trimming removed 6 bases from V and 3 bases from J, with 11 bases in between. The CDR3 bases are TGTGCCAGCAGGATGACCGATTACACTGAAGCTTTCTTT. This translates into CASRMTDYTEAFF.

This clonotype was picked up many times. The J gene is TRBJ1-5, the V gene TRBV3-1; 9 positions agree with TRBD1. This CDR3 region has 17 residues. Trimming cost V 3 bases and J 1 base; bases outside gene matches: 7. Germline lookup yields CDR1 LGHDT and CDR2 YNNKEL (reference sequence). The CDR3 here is CASSHPGTGRSNQPQHF. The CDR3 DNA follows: TGTGCCAGCAGCCACCCTGGGACAGGGCGAAGCAATCAGCCCCAGCATTTT.

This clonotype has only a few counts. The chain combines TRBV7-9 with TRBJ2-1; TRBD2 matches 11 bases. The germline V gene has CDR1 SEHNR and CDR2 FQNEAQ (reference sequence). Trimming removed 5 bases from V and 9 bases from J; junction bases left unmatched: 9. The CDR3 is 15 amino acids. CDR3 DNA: TGTGCCAGCAGCCCAAGCACTAGCGGGAGAGGTGAGCAGTTCTTC. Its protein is CASSPSTSGRGEQFF.

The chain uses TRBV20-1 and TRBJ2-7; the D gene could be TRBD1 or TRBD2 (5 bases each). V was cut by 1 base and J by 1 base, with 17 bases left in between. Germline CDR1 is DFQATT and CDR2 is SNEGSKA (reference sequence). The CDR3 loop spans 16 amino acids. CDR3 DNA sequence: TGCAGTGCTAGAGTAATTGGTGGGACCGATTCCTACGAGCAGTACTTC. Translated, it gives CSARVIGGTDSYEQYF.

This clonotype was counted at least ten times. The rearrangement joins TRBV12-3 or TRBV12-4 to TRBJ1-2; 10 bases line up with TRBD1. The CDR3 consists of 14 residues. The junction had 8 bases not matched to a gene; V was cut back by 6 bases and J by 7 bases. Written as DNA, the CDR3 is TGTGCCAGCAGCCGATCCGGGACAGGGGTTGGCTACACCTTC. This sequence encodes CASSRSGTGVGYTF.

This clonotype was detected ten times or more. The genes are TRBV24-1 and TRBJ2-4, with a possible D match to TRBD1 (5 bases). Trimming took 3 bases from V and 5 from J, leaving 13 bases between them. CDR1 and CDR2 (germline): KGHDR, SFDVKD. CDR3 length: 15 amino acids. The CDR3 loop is CATSDLTVAQNIQYF. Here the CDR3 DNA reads TGTGCCACCAGTGATCTGACAGTGGCCCAAAACATTCAGTACTTC.

CDR3 sequence (DNA): TGTGCCAGCAGCCCGAGGCCCTCTTACTATGGCTACACCTTC. Its protein product is CASSPRPSYYGYTF. V and J are TRBV7-2 and TRBJ1-2; D is uncertain. The V and J ends lost 5 bases and 3 bases respectively, with 13 bases between them. Germline CDR1 reads SGHTA; CDR2 reads FQGNSA. This CDR3 has 14 residues.

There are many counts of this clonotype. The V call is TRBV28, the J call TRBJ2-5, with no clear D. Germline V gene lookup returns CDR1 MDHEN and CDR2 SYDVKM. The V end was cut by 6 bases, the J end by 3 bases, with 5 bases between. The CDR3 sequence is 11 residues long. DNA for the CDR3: TGTGCCAGCAGGGAAGAAGAGACCCAGTACTTC. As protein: CASREEETQYF.

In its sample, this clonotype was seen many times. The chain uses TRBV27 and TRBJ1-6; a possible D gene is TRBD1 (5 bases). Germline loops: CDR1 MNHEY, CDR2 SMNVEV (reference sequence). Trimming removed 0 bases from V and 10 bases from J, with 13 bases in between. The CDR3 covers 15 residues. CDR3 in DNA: TGTGCCAGCAGTTTATCGCAGGGAATAGGATCACCCCTCCACTTT. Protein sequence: CASSLSQGIGSPLHF.

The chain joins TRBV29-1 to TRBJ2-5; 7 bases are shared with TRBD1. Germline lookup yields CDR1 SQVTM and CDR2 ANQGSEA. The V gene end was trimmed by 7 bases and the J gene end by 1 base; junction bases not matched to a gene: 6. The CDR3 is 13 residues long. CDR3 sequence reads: CSGYRDSQETQYF. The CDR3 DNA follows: TGCAGCGGCTACCGGGACAGCCAAGAGACCCAGTACTTC.

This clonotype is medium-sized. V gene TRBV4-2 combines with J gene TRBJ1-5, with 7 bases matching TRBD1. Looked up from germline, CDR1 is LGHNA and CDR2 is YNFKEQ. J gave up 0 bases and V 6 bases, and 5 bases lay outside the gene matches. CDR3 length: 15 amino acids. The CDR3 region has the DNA TGTGCCAGCAGACGCGACAGGGATAGCAATCAGCCCCAGCATTTT. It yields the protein CASRRDRDSNQPQHF.

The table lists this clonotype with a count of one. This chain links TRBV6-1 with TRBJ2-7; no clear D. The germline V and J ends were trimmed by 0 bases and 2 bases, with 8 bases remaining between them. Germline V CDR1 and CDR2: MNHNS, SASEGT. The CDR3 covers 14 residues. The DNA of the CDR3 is TGTGCCAGCAGTGAAGCCGGGTCTACCTACGAGCAGTACTTC. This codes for CASSEAGSTYEQYF.

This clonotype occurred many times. CDR3 nucleotide sequence: TGTGCCAGCGAACAAGACAGGGGATTGGACTATGGCTACACCTTC. Protein product: CASEQDRGLDYGYTF. The rearrangement joins TRBV28 to TRBJ1-2, with 8 positions matching TRBD1. Germline-derived CDR1 and CDR2 are MDHEN and SYDVKM. V trimming: 8 bases; J trimming: 3 bases; junction bases outside the gene matches: 11. CDR3 size: 15 residues.

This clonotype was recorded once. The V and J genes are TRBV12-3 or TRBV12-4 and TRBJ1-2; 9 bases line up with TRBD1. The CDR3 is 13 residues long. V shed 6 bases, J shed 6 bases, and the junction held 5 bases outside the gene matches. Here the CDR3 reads CASSSGTGNGYTF. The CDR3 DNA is TGTGCCAGCAGCAGCGGGACAGGGAATGGCTACACCTTC.

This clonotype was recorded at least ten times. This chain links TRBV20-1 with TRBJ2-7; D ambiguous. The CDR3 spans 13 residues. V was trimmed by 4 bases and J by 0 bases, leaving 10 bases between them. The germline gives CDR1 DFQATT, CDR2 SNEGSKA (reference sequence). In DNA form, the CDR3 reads TGCAGTGCTAAATACAGAAGCTCCTACGAGCAGTACTTC. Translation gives CSAKYRSSYEQYF.

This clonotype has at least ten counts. As DNA, the CDR3 is TGTGCCAGCAGTGAAGGGACAGGCCACTCTGGAAACACCATATATTTT. This sequence encodes CASSEGTGHSGNTIYF. The rearrangement joins TRBV6-1 to TRBJ1-3; 7 bases line up with TRBD1. The length of the CDR3 is 16 residues. The germline V gene has CDR1 MNHNS and CDR2 SASEGT. The V and J ends lost 1 base and 0 bases, in that order; junction bases with no gene match: 3.

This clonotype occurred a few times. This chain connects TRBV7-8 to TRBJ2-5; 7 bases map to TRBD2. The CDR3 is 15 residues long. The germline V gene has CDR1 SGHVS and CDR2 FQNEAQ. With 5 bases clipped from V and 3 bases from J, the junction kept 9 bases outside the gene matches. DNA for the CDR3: TGTGCCAGCAGCATCCCCCGGGACTACGAAGAGACCCAGTACTTC. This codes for CASSIPRDYEETQYF.

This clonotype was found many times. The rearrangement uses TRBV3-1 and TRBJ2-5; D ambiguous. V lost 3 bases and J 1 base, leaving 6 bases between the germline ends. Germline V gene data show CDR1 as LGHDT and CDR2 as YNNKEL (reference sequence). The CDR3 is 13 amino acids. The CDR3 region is CASSHGSQETQYF. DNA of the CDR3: TGTGCCAGCAGCCACGGCAGCCAAGAGACCCAGTACTTC.

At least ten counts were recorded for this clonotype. CDR3 amino acids: CASSKLKGLDEQYF. The CDR3 nucleotides read TGTGCCAGCAGCAAATTGAAGGGGCTGGACGAGCAGTACTTC. The V gene is TRBV21-1, the J gene TRBJ2-7; the table's D call, TRBD1, was not checked against the DNA. TRBV21-1 is recorded as a pseudogene. The CDR3 loop spans 14 amino acids.

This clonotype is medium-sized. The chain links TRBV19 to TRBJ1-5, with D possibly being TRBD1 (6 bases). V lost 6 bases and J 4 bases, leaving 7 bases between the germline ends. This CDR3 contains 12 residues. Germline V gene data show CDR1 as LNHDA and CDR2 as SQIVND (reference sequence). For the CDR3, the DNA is TGTGCCAGTAGGCAGGGGAATCAGCCCCAGCATTTT. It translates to CASRQGNQPQHF.

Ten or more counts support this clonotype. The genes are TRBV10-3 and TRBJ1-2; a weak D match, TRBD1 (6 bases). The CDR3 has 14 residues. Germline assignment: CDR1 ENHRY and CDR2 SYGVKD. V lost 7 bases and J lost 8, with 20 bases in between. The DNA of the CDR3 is TGTGCCATCAAACCAACCGGGACAACATCGGGCTACACCTTC. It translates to CAIKPTGTTSGYTF.